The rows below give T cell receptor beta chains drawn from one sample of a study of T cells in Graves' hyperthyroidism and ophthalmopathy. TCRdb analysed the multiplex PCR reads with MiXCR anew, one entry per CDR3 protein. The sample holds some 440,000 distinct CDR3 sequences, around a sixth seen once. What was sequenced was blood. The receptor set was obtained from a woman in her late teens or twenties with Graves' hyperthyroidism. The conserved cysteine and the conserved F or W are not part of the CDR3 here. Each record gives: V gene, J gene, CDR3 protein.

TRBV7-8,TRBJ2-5,ASSKPTRTGVPHQETQY
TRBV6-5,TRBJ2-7,ASSYSDKFYEQY
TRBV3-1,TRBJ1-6,ASSLRDSNNSPLH
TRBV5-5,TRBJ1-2,ASSLGQTSGGYT
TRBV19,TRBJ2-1,ASRTSSSGRRHEQF
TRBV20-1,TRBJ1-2,SARGQATYGYT
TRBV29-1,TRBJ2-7,SVGGHGSIVYEQY
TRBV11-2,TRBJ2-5,ASNKPAGTQY
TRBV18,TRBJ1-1,ASSPQTEAF
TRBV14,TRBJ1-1,ASSLRTGLNTEAF
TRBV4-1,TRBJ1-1,ASSQGVSNTEAF
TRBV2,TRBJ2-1,AGNNEQF
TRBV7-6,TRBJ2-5,ASSLVTGGTETQY
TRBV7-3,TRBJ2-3,ASSLRNADTQY
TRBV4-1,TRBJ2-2,ASSQERGDRGTGELF
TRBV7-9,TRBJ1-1,ASSPGGGRGTEAF
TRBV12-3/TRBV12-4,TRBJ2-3,ASSLLRGGRAGSDTQY
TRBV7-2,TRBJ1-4,ASSGPQRRQPGDEKLF
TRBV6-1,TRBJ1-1,ASSAILTEAF
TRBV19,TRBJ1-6,ASSIRPVDNSPLH
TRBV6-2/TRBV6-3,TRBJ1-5,ASSYLAGRGDQPQH
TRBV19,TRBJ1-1,ASSTAMNTEAF
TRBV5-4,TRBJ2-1,ASSLGDRGVAIEQF
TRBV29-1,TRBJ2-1,SVGTPGSYNEQF
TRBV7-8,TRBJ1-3,ASSYSLFGGIGNTIY
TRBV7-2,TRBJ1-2,ASSLSATGQGYGYT
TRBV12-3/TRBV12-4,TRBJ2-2,ASSLAGGLGELF
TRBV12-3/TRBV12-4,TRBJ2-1,ASSSYMVRNEQF
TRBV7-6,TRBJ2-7,ASSSQWKRGTYEQY
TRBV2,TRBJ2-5,ASDLPVEQGAETQY
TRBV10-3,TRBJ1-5,AISPDRDNQPQH
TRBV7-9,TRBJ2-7,ASSSRGEGEQY
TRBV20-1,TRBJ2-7,SARVESSYEQY
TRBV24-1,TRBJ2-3,ATSDSTFSGGSGDTQY
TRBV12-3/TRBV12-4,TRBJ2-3,ASSPRRDRRDTQY
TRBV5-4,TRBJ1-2,ASSLEAGTGGGYT